This entry features one T cell receptor beta chain sequence. Researchers amplified the TCR beta CDR3 regions from RNA transcripts. When the TCR CDR3 underwent first-round RT-PCR, the HTBI primer set was used. TCRdb re-called the multiplex PCR reads with MiXCR, one entry per CDR3 protein. The profile covers roughly 290,000 distinct CDR3 sequences, with around 13% appearing a single time and around 8% taken by the ten largest. This record belongs to a study of T cells in Graves' hyperthyroidism and ophthalmopathy. Study summary: Peripheral blood was secured at the point of initial diagnosis, before any treatment.

Hyperthyroidism was newly diagnosed in patients aged 18 to 65 (duration under 2 months). Fresh peripheral blood, roughly 10 ml, was the source of the PBMCs. The source of this sequence is a middle-aged woman with Graves' hyperthyroidism. Material: blood.

The CDR3 reads CASSLRSPISYNEQFF. CDR3 coding DNA: TGTGCCAGCAGCTTAAGGTCGCCGATCTCCTACAATGAGCAGTTCTTC. The rearrangement links TRBV7-2 to TRBJ2-1; D gene unclear. The V end was cut by 2 bases, the J end by 0 bases, with 11 bases between. CDR3 length: 16 residues. Germline CDR1 is SGHTA and CDR2 is FQGNSA.